This record looks at one TCR beta chain sequence and its context. Its antigen is unknown. These data originate in a study of PD-L1 blockade in urothelial cancer. Across the whole study: Every 3 weeks, patients received intravenous atezolizumab 1,200 mg, beginning 2014. Study conclusions and caveats: Durable benefit was linked to greater 3-week expansion of tumor-associated blood clones.

Using immunoSEQ multiplex PCR, the repertoire was profiled, and TCRdb retains in-frame clones only, with some absent. The sample consists of more than 50,000 clones, around 81% of them appearing once. Time point indicated: pretreatment peripheral blood. The sample here was PBMCs, taken around atezolizumab (anti-PD-L1) treatment. The source is a man in his 70s with urothelial cancer.

The CDR3 coding sequence is TGTGCCAGTAGTATGGGGACAGGGGGCTTGGATACGCAGTATTTT. Residues: CASSMGTGGLDTQYF. The chain is built from TRBV19 and TRBJ2-3, with 12 bases matching TRBD1. This CDR3 is 15 amino acids long. Germline V gene lookup returns CDR1 LNHDA and CDR2 SQIVND (reference sequence). V shed 3 bases and J 6 bases; nucleotides not matched to a gene: 4.